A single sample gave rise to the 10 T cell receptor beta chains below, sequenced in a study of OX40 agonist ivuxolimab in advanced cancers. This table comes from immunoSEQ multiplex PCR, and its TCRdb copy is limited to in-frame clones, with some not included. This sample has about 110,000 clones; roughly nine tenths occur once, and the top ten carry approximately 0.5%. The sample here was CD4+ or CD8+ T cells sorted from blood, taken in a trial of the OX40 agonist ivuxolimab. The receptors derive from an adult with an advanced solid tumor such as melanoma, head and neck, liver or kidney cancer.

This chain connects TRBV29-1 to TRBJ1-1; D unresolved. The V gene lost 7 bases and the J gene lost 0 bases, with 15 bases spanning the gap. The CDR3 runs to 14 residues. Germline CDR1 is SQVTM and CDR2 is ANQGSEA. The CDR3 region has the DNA TGCAGCGCTAGAAAGACGGTAATGAACACTGAAGCTTTCTTT. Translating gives CSARKTVMNTEAFF.

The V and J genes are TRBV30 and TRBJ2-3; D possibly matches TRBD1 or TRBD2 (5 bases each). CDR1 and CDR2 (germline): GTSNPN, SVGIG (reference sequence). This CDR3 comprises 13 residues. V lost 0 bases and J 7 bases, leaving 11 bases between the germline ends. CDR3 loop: CAWSVQGTNTQYF. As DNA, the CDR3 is TGTGCCTGGAGTGTACAAGGGACGAATACGCAGTATTTT. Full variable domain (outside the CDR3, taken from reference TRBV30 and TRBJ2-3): SQTIHQWPATLVQPVGSPLSLECTVEGTSNPNLYWYRQAAGRGLQLLFYSVGIGQISSEVPQNLSASRPQDRQFILSSKKLLLSDSGFYLCAWSVQGTNTQYFGPGTRLTVL.

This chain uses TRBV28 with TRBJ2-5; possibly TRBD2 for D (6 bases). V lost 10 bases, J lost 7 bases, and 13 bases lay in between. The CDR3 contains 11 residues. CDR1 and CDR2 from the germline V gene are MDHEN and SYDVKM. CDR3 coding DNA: TGTGCCACCGGGACTGGATGGACCCAGTACTTC. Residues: CATGTGWTQYF.

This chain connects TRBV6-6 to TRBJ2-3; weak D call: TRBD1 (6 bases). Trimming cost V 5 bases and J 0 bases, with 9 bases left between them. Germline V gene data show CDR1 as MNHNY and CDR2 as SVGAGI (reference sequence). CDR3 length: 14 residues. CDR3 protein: CASSAGQSTDTQYF. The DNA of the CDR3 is TGTGCCAGCAGTGCCGGACAGAGCACAGATACGCAGTATTTT.

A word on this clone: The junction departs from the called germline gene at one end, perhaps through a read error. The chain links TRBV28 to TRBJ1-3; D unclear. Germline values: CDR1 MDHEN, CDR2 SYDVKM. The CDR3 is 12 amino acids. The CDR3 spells CASTTSGDTIYF. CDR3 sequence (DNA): TGTGCCAGCACCACCTCTGGAGACACCATATATTTT. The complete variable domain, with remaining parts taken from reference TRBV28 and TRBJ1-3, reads DVKVTQSSRYLVKRTGEKVFLECVQDMDHENMFWYRQDPGLGLRLIYFSYDVKMKEKGDIPEGYSVSREKKERFSLILESASTNQTSMYLCASTTSGDTIYFGEGSWLTVV.

CDR3 residues: CASSSSSGAIDTQYF. CDR3 DNA sequence: TGTGCCAGCAGTTCAAGCTCGGGGGCGATAGATACGCAGTATTTT. The chain carries TRBV28 and TRBJ2-3; D is perhaps TRBD1 or TRBD2 (6 bases each). V lost 4 bases and J 5 bases, leaving 16 bases between the germline ends. The CDR3 length is 15 residues. The germline V gene encodes CDR1 MDHEN and CDR2 SYDVKM.

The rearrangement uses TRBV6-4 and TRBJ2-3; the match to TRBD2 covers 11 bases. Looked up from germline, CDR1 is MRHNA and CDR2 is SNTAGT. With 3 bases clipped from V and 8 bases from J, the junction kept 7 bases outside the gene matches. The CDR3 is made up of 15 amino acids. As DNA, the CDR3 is TGTGCCAGCAGTGATCTTAGCGGGGGGGCCGTTACGCAGTATTTT. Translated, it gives CASSDLSGGAVTQYF.

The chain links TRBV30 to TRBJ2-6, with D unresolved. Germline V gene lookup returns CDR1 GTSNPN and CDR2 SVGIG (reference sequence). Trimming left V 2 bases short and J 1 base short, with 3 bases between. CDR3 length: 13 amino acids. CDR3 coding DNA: TGTGCCTGGAGTCTGTCTGGGGCCAACGTCCTGACTTTC. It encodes CAWSLSGANVLTF.

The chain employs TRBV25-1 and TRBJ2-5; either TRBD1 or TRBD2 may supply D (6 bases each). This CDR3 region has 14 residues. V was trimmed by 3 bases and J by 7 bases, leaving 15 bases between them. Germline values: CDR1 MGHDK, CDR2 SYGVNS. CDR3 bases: TGTGCCAGCAGTGACCCCGGGGGCCGGGGGACCCAGTACTTC. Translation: CASSDPGGRGTQYF.

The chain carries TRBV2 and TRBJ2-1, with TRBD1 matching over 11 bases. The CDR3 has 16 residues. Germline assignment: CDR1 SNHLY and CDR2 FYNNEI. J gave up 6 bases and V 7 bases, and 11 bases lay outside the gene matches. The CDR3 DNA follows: TGTGCCAGCATCCCCCCGGCAGGACAGGGGGCCAATGAGCAGTTCTTC. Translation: CASIPPAGQGANEQFF.